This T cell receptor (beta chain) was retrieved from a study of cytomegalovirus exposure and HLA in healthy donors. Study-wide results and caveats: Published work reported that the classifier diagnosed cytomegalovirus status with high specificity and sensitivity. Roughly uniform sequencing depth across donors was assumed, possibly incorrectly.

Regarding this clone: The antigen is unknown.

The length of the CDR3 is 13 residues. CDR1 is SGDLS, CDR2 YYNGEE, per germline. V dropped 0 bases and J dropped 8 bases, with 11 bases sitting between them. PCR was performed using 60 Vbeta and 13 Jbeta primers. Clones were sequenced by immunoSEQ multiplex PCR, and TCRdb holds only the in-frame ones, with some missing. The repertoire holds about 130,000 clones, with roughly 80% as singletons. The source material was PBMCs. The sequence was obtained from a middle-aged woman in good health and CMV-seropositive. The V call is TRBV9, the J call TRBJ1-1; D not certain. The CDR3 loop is CASSVEGLREAFF. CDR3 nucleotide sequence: TGTGCCAGCAGCGTAGAAGGACTCCGAGAAGCTTTCTTT.